The sequence of this T cell receptor (beta chain) was determined in a study of CD8+ T cells in alopecia areata. Following RNA extraction, reverse transcription yielded cDNA that acted as the sequencing template. The table came from immunoSEQ multiplex PCR; TCRdb's copy has only in-frame clones and leaves some out. Of fewer than 150,000 clones in the sample, about 60% are singletons; the top ten hold approximately 2.8%. The CDR3 loop spans 17 amino acids. Per the germline V gene, CDR1 is SGHAT and CDR2 is FQNNGV. Trimming pared 4 bases from V and 6 bases from J, leaving 25 bases between. The material sequenced was CD4+ T cells sorted from blood. The rearrangement links TRBV11-2 to TRBJ2-7, with TRBD1 as a possible D gene (5 bases). This receptor was obtained from a human donor in good health. CDR3 protein: CASSSLWINVGRGEQYF. The CDR3 DNA is TGTGCCAGCAGCTCCCTTTGGATTAATGTGGGGCGAGGCGAGCAGTACTTC.